A selection of T cell receptor beta chains follows, all from one sample in a study of radiotherapy plus CTLA-4 blockade in lung cancer. Measured with immunoSEQ multiplex PCR; TCRdb has only the in-frame clones, and not every one. The top ten clones hold 3.5% to 4.5% of a sample with around 78,000 clones, roughly 79% of them seen once. Sequencing used peripheral blood, obtained from a patient treated with radiotherapy plus ipilimumab. These TCRs come from a human donor with non-small cell lung cancer who had a partial response to radiotherapy plus ipilimumab. Some clones in this sample may be carry-over from other donors' samples. CDR3s include the opening cysteine and the closing phenylalanine or tryptophan. The D gene is left open where the match is weak. Part of the rows lack a size; the others show once, few, many or a class for expanded clones.

TRBJ1-2,TRBD1,NA,TRBV6-5,CASTLRTGEGYTF,TGTGCCAGCACCTTAAGGACAGGGGAAGGCTACACCTTC
TRBJ2-6,TRBD2,once,TRBV19,CASSPPPRAGANSGANVLTF,TGTGCCAGTAGTCCCCCTCCCCGAGCGGGGGCCAACTCTGGGGCCAACGTCCTGACTTTC
TRBJ1-2,NA,NA,TRBV9,CTRESDNYGYTF,TGTACTAGGGAGTCCGACAACTATGGCTACACCTTC
TRBJ2-2,NA,NA,TRBV7-9,CASSPLFNTGELFF,TGTGCCAGCAGCCCTCTTTTTAACACCGGGGAGCTGTTTTTT
TRBJ2-1,NA,few,TRBV27,CASRGANYNEQFF,TGTGCCAGCAGGGGGGCCAATTACAATGAGCAGTTCTTC
TRBJ1-5,NA,NA,TRBV6-6,CASSVTDHQPQHF,TGTGCCAGCAGTGTGACAGACCATCAGCCCCAGCATTTT
TRBJ1-1,NA,NA,TRBV5-1,CASSSAHRVLTEAFF,TGCGCCAGCAGCTCGGCGCACAGGGTCCTCACTGAAGCTTTCTTT
TRBJ2-2,NA,NA,TRBV11-2,CASRPQGPGELFF,TGTGCCAGCAGACCACAGGGCCCCGGGGAGCTGTTTTTT
TRBJ2-2,NA,NA,TRBV7-9,CASSKGVVSGELFF,TGTGCCAGCAGTAAGGGAGTTGTTTCCGGGGAGCTGTTTTTT
TRBJ2-7,NA,NA,TRBV25-1,CASSAQGWYEQYF,TGTGCCAGCAGTGCTCAGGGGTGGTACGAGCAGTACTTC
TRBJ1-5,NA,NA,TRBV6-5,CASSPGDTQPQHF,TGTGCCAGCAGTCCTGGGGACACGCAGCCCCAGCATTTT
TRBJ2-7,NA,NA,TRBV11-2,CASSPEALAFEQYF,TGTGCCAGCAGCCCTGAGGCTCTGGCGTTCGAGCAGTACTTC
TRBJ1-1,NA,NA,TRBV6-1,CASIVQAIMNTEAFF,TGTGCCAGCATAGTACAGGCGATCATGAACACTGAAGCTTTCTTT
TRBJ2-3,NA,NA,TRBV29-1,CSVGLTTDTQYF,TGCAGCGTTGGCCTAACCACAGATACGCAGTATTTT
TRBJ2-1,TRBD2,NA,TRBV4-3,CASSQGGTSIINEQFF,TGCGCCAGCAGCCAAGGGGGGACTAGCATTATAAATGAGCAGTTCTTC
TRBJ1-1,NA,NA,TRBV6-6,CASSYSTMNTEAFF,TGTGCCAGCAGTTACTCGACAATGAACACTGAAGCTTTCTTT
TRBJ1-5,NA,NA,TRBV11-2,CASSPDISNQPQHF,TGTGCCAGCAGCCCGGACATAAGCAATCAGCCCCAGCATTTT